This TCR beta chain was identified in a study of T cell responses to AZD1222 COVID-19 vaccine. Study-wide results and caveats: Increased Spike-specific TCR breadth and depth were observed after two AZD1222 doses. Baseline seropositivity occurred in only six AZD1222 recipients. Regions 160-218 and 743-854 held dominance among vaccine-associated CD4 TCRs, which spanned spike. Donors were mostly white British, more females; clonal diversity possibly underestimated.

CDR3 size: 16 residues. Germline loops: CDR1 SGHRS, CDR2 YFSETQ. Unmatched junction bases numbered 6, after V lost 0 bases and J lost 2 bases. Using immunoSEQ multiplex PCR, the repertoire was profiled, and TCRdb retains in-frame clones only, with some absent. Of 130,000 to 150,000 clones in the sample, more than 80% were seen once. This clone was counted between two and nine times. Its antigen remains unknown. The source is an adult in good health. The input for sequencing was peripheral blood, taken on day 0 of AZD1222 vaccination. The rearrangement uses TRBV5-1 and TRBJ2-7; the match to TRBD2 covers 9 bases. The DNA of the CDR3 is TGCGCCAGCAGCTTGGCCGGGCGGGGGGGCCCCTACGAGCAGTACTTC. Translation: CASSLAGRGGPYEQYF.